This T cell receptor beta chain was identified during a study of T cell responses to AZD1222 COVID-19 vaccine (dated by TCRdb to about 2021). Regarding the study in general: A total of under 250 trial participants underwent TCR sequencing, of whom roughly 210 had received two doses of AZD1222 and about 25 had received two doses of the MenACWY control vaccine. Trial participants were enrolled by age into subgroups of 18-55, 56-69 and 70-plus years, and roughly 150, 30 and 60 TCR-sequenced participants, respectively, were included in these subgroups.

In light of the paper, this sample's time point label describes: about 28 days (+/-7) after the second vaccine dose. AZD1222 recipients given second doses at about 4 weeks or at about 12 weeks were pooled, since spike-specific TCR depth and breadth were not found to differ between the two schedules. The vaccinee samples were drawn from two UK trials, COV001 and COV002, one of which was a single-blind randomized controlled phase 2/3 trial testing AZD1222 (ChAdOx1 nCoV-19) in healthy adults. For TCRbeta chain sequencing, PBMC samples were collected from trial participants at day 0 and at day 28 after the second dose. The CDR3 regions of human TCRbeta chains were subjected to immunosequencing. The published analysis was carried out like this. TCRs in the repertoires were compared against a reference library of SARS-CoV-2-specific TCRs that had been generated with the MIRA antigen-specificity platform. Breadth was defined as the fraction of unique TCRs that were SARS-CoV-2-associated. Depth was defined as the fraction of total T cells that were SARS-CoV-2-associated. Each spike-specific TCR was assigned to its reactive spike region and to a CD4 or CD8 class using the MIRA data. Log10-transformed breadth and depth values were compared by one-way ANOVA with Sidak's multiple comparisons tests. What TCRdb holds here is the immuneACCESS table cut down to in-frame rearrangements. Part of the clones is not present; checked against another copy, under half of the missing clones reflect an unresolved V gene, and the others are unexplained. Clonal size and the V and J genes are those of that table, whereas D and trimming came from the DNA. The sample yields more than 150,000 clones; 92% were counted once. The ten largest account for 1.3% of the sample.

Results the study describes overall, beyond this receptor: Participants were mostly white British, with more females than males. The authors suggested clonal diversity may have been underestimated. Reportedly, almost half of the unique spike-specific TCRs recognized epitopes lying outside the regions that are mutated in the B.1.351 and B.1.1.7 variants. No day 14 peak-response samples were available, so repertoires were characterized only after the peak T cell response. The 56-69-year group was small, and its depth increase did not reach significance, likely because of low power. Conclusions about previously exposed vaccinees were limited because only 5 or 6 AZD1222 recipients were SARS-CoV-2 seropositive at baseline. The vaccine-associated CD4 TCRs covered the entire spike protein, and the dominant responses fell in regions 160-218 and 743-854. After two AZD1222 doses, both the breadth and the depth of spike-specific TCRs were significantly higher than at day 0 and than in MenACWY recipients.

In regard to this clone: No cognate antigen has been identified for it. Per-nucleotide qualities are absent, and no much larger clonotype sits a single base away.

The TCR originated in an adult who received the AZD1222 COVID-19 vaccine. The sequencing here drew on peripheral blood, taken 28 days after the second AZD1222 dose.

The encoded CDR3 is CASRRTVYGYTF. The DNA sequence is as follows: TGTGCCAGCCGAAGGACAGTCTATGGCTACACCTTC. The receptor chain draws on TRBV12-3 or TRBV12-4 and TRBJ1-2; TRBD1 is perhaps the D gene, given 6 matching bases. Trimming removed 8 bases from V and 4 bases from J, leaving 11 bases between the germline ends. Its CDR3 holds 12 amino acids, cysteine through phenylalanine. Just the 36-base CDR3 DNA is kept, in frame starting at base 1.